Included here is one T cell receptor (beta chain) sequence, with context. The CDR3 is made up of 14 amino acids. CDR1 SGHRS and CDR2 YFSETQ come from the germline V gene. V lost 4 bases and J 4 bases, leaving 15 bases between the germline ends. The data were obtained in a study of technical replicates of blood from a handful of donors. Clones were read by immunoSEQ multiplex PCR, and TCRdb kept only the in-frame ones, dropping some. The profile shows 85,000 to 100,000 clones, approximately 96% of them singletons. Material for sequencing was T cells isolated from PBMCs. The TCR originated in a human donor in good health. The genes are TRBV5-1 and TRBJ2-7, with D maybe TRBD1 (6 bases). CDR3 region: CASSPPGTIYEQYF. The CDR3 DNA reads as TGCGCCAGCAGCCCCCCCGGGACAATATACGAGCAGTACTTC.